Listed below are T cell receptor beta chains from one sample, sequenced in a study of T cell repertoires in cytomegalovirus infection. TCRdb called the reads again in MiXCR, with one record for every CDR3 protein. The sample includes about 150,000 distinct CDR3 sequences, 25% to 35% of them seen just once. These receptors lack a known antigen. Sequencing used CD8+ T cells from cultured PBMCs, obtained from culture after CMV antigen stimulation. The receptors shown here come from a human donor in good health (CMV status not recorded). Some clones in this sample may be carry-over from other donors' samples. Each CDR3 is given with its conserved first and last residue. A D gene is named only where the DNA matches it firmly. Rows give clone size only sometimes, using once, few, many, or a class for an expanded clone.

>.|TRBD2|TRBV2|TRBJ2-4
TGTGCCAGCAGCTTGACTAGCGAGGGGGACATTCAGTACTTC
CASSLTSEGDIQYF
>.|.|TRBV4-1|TRBJ2-4
TGCGCCAGCAGCCCAGGGACATTAGCCAAAAACATTCAGTACTTC
CASSPGTLAKNIQYF
>many|.|TRBV12-3/TRBV12-4|TRBJ2-2
TGTGCCAGCGGGCAAGCTGGAGGGGTGGCCGGGGAGCTGTTTTTT
CASGQAGGVAGELFF
>few|TRBD1|TRBV12-3/TRBV12-4|TRBJ2-5
TGTGCCAGCAGACAACGACGGGACAGGGGTGAGACCCAGTACTTC
CASRQRRDRGETQYF
>few|.|TRBV24-1|TRBJ2-5
TGTGCCACCAGTGACGGACTCCTCTCGGAGACCCAGTACTTC
CATSDGLLSETQYF
>few|.|TRBV7-3|TRBJ2-5
TGTGCCAGCAGCTTAGGGGCGACCACCCAAGAGACCCAGTACTTC
CASSLGATTQETQYF
>.|.|TRBV7-9|TRBJ1-1
TGTGCCAGCAGCTTACCGACCTACAGGGAGAGCACTGAAGCTTTCTTT
CASSLPTYRESTEAFF
>many|TRBD2|TRBV7-9|TRBJ2-5
TGTGCCAGCGATCGGCGGGGGTACCAAGAGACCCAGTACTTC
CASDRRGYQETQYF
>.|TRBD1|TRBV4-1|TRBJ2-7
TGCGCCAGCAGCCCTACCCCGGGACAGGGTCTCTACGAGCAGTACTTC
CASSPTPGQGLYEQYF
>many|.|TRBV18|TRBJ2-7
TGTGCCAGCTCACCGCCAGGGTGGACCTACGAGCAGTACTTC
CASSPPGWTYEQYF
>many|TRBD2|TRBV2|TRBJ2-5
TGTGCCAGCAGTGATGCTACGGGGGGAATGGAGACCCAGTACTTC
CASSDATGGMETQYF
>many|.|TRBV19|TRBJ2-5
TGTGCCAGTAGTATGTTTATTGGGTTGCGGCAAGAGACCCAGTACTTC
CASSMFIGLRQETQYF
>.|TRBD1|TRBV19|TRBJ2-1
TGTGCCAGTAGTACTTGGACAGGAGTAACCTACAATGAGCAGTTCTTC
CASSTWTGVTYNEQFF
>few|.|TRBV4-1|TRBJ1-2
TGCGCCAGCAGCCAAGATATGGGGAACTATGGCTACACCTTC
CASSQDMGNYGYTF
>few|TRBD1|TRBV7-8|TRBJ2-7
TGTGCCAGCAGCTCGAGGGGAGTGGGACAGCGTTTCTACGAGCAGTACTTC
CASSSRGVGQRFYEQYF
>.|.|TRBV19|TRBJ2-1
TGTGCCAGTAGTTCCGCCGGGCAATTCAATGAGCAGTTCTTC
CASSSAGQFNEQFF
>few|.|TRBV14|TRBJ1-6
TGTGCCAGCAGCCCCTTTGTCGACGGGAATTCACCCCTCCACTTT
CASSPFVDGNSPLHF
>.|TRBD1|TRBV6-5|TRBJ1-1
TGTGCCAGCAGGGAATGGACAGGGAAGACTGAAGCTTTCTTT
CASREWTGKTEAFF
>many|.|TRBV7-2|TRBJ1-6
TGTGCCAGCAGCTTAGAGCAGATGTATAATTCACCCCTCCACTTT
CASSLEQMYNSPLHF
>few|.|TRBV12-3/TRBV12-4|TRBJ1-5
TGTGCCAGCAGTTTAGCAGCGATTGAGACCCAGCATTTT
CASSLAAIETQHF
>few|TRBD1|TRBV5-6|TRBJ2-7
TGTGCCAGCAGCCAAGGGGACAGTACCTACGAGCAGTACTTC
CASSQGDSTYEQYF
>many|.|TRBV5-5|TRBJ1-2
TGTGCCAGCAGCTCCCAAGGGTTCCCCAACTATGGCTACACCTTC
CASSSQGFPNYGYTF
>many|TRBD1|TRBV7-8|TRBJ2-5
TGTGCCAGCAGCTTACCCCGGGACAGGGGGACAGAGACCCAGTACTTC
CASSLPRDRGTETQYF
>.|TRBD1|TRBV9|TRBJ2-7
TGTGCCAGCAGCTCAAACAGGGGCTCCTACGAGCAGTACTTC
CASSSNRGSYEQYF
>.|.|TRBV29-1|TRBJ2-7
TGCAGCGTTGAAGATACCCTCGGAACCTACGAGCAGTACTTC
CSVEDTLGTYEQYF
>.|TRBD1|TRBV27|TRBJ2-1
TGTGCCAGCAGTCTCGGGACAGGGCTTGGCAATGAGCAGTTCTTC
CASSLGTGLGNEQFF
>many|.|TRBV11-2|TRBJ1-1
TGTGCCAGCAGCCCGGACCGAGTTCAAGCTTTCTTT
CASSPDRVQAFF
>many|.|TRBV12-3/TRBV12-4|TRBJ2-2
TGTGCCAGCAGTACGACAGAGAACACCGGGGAGCTGTTTTTT
CASSTTENTGELFF
>.|TRBD1|TRBV28|TRBJ1-1
TGTGCCAGCAGTTTTGACAGGGATTCTAAGAACACTGAAGCTTTCTTT
CASSFDRDSKNTEAFF
>.|.|TRBV6-1|TRBJ2-7
TGTGCCAGCAATCAGGACAGACTCAGCTACGAGCAGTACTTC
CASNQDRLSYEQYF
>few|TRBD1|TRBV7-3|TRBJ2-3
TGTGCCAGCAGCTCTACCACAGGGGGTTTAAGCACAGATACGCAGTATTTT
CASSSTTGGLSTDTQYF
>many|.|TRBV11-2|TRBJ2-2
TGTGCCAGCAGCTTAGGCACGAACACCGGGGAGCTGTTTTTT
CASSLGTNTGELFF
>.|TRBD2|TRBV7-4|TRBJ2-5
TGTGCCAGCAGCTTCGGAAGACTAGCGGATCAAGAGACCCAGTACTTC
CASSFGRLADQETQYF
>few|TRBD1|TRBV7-6|TRBJ1-2
TGTGCCAGCAGCTTTTCCGGGACAGGGAACTATGGCTACACCTTC
CASSFSGTGNYGYTF
>.|.|TRBV12-3/TRBV12-4|TRBJ2-7
TGTGCCAGCAGTCTTTGGGAAGGTACCTACGAGCAGTACTTC
CASSLWEGTYEQYF
>.|.|TRBV12-3/TRBV12-4|TRBJ2-2
TGTGCCAGCAGTTTAACCTTACCATCATCCGGGGAGCTGTTTTTT
CASSLTLPSSGELFF
>once|.|TRBV3-1|TRBJ2-7
TGTGCCAGCAGCCAAAGGTACAGGGACTACGAGCAGTACTTC
CASSQRYRDYEQYF
>few|TRBD1|TRBV7-3|TRBJ2-1
TGTGCCAGCAGCTTACGGACAGGGTTCGATGAGCAGTTCTTC
CASSLRTGFDEQFF
>.|.|TRBV12-3/TRBV12-4|TRBJ2-5
TGTGCCAGCAGTTCAGTCGGGGAGACCCAGTACTTC
CASSSVGETQYF
>few|TRBD2|TRBV7-9|TRBJ2-7
TGTGCCAGCAGCTTAGTTGCAGCGGGGGCCTCCTACGAGCAGTACTTC
CASSLVAAGASYEQYF
>.|.|TRBV2|TRBJ2-1
TGTGCCAGCACTAGTTCCGGGACGGACAATGAGCAGTTCTTC
CASTSSGTDNEQFF
>once|TRBD1|TRBV30|TRBJ2-1
TGTGCCTGGAGGGGGCAGGGGGCCTATGAGCAGTTCTTC
CAWRGQGAYEQFF
>few|.|TRBV27|TRBJ2-7
TGTGCCAGCAGTTTATCGGCGGCAAACTACGAGCAGTACTTC
CASSLSAANYEQYF
>few|.|TRBV6-1|TRBJ1-5
TGTGCCAGCAGTGAAGCGAGGACCGCTACGACCCCCCAGCATTTT
CASSEARTATTPQHF
>few|.|TRBV7-2|TRBJ1-5
TGTGCCAGCAGCTTAGGGTGGACAGCAGTCAATCAGCCCCAGCATTTT
CASSLGWTAVNQPQHF
>few|TRBD1|TRBV19|TRBJ1-2
TGTGCCAGTAGTACCGGGACAGGGAATCTCTATGGCTACACCTTC
CASSTGTGNLYGYTF
>.|.|TRBV27|TRBJ2-7
TGTGCCAGCTCTGTGGCCGCCGCAGAGGGCTACGAGCAGTACTTC
CASSVAAAEGYEQYF
>few|TRBD2|TRBV27|TRBJ2-2
TGTGCCAGCAGTCCCCTCAGTGGGACTAGCGGGGGATATTTGACCGGGGAGCTGTTTTTT
CASSPLSGTSGGYLTGELFF
>.|.|TRBV12-3/TRBV12-4|TRBJ2-1
TGTGCCAGCGGATTAGACGACGGTCGGAATGAGCAGTTCTTC
CASGLDDGRNEQFF
>.|TRBD1|TRBV4-1|TRBJ1-2
TGCGCCAGCAGCCAAAGAATCCCGGGACAGGAATCCTATGGCTACACCTTC
CASSQRIPGQESYGYTF
>.|.|TRBV7-9|TRBJ1-2
TGTGCCAGCGGCCCCACCACAGGGACCTATGGCTACACCTTC
CASGPTTGTYGYTF
>.|TRBD1|TRBV5-6|TRBJ1-1
TGTGCCAGCAGCTCAACCGGGACAGCCCTAATGAACACTGAAGCTTTCTTT
CASSSTGTALMNTEAFF
>many|.|TRBV7-9|TRBJ2-7
TGTGCCAGCAGCTGGACAGAGGGCGAGCAGTACTTC
CASSWTEGEQYF
>few|.|TRBV5-6|TRBJ2-1
TGTGCCAGCAGCCGGACACCAGTTAACAATGAGCAGTTCTTC
CASSRTPVNNEQFF
>few|.|TRBV29-1|TRBJ1-1
TGCAGCGTTGAAGAGGGGCGGAACACTGAAGCTTTCTTT
CSVEEGRNTEAFF
>few|.|TRBV19|TRBJ2-7
TGTGCCAGTAGTATCGGGGGGGACAGATTCTACGAGCAGTACTTC
CASSIGGDRFYEQYF